The entry that follows covers one TCR beta chain sequence. TCRdb's table, derived via immunoSEQ multiplex PCR, lists solely in-frame clones and lacks some. Of approximately 100,000 clones listed, 85% to 95% are singletons. V trimming: 3 bases; J trimming: 0 bases; junction bases outside the gene matches: 5. This CDR3 is built from 18 residues. Germline V gives CDR1 SGHRS, CDR2 YFSETQ. These data are taken from a study of T cell changes during pregnancy in multiple sclerosis. This receptor was taken from a female donor with multiple sclerosis, enrolled in a pregnancy study. Sequenced here: peripheral blood, sampled in the third trimester of pregnancy. This rearrangement joins TRBV5-1 to TRBJ2-3; 15 positions match TRBD2. For the CDR3, the DNA is TGCGCCAGCAGCTCAGGGACTAGCGGGAGGTCTAGCACAGATACGCAGTATTTT. Encoded protein: CASSSGTSGRSSTDTQYF.